The 26 T cell receptor beta chains listed next were all sequenced from one sample in a study of early T cells in non-severe SARS-CoV-2 infection (dated by TCRdb to about 2021). Libraries came from 5' RACE. TCRdb names NextSeq 500 as the instrument used. TCRdb took the public reads, trimmed them with fastp at Q25, ran MiXCR for clone calling and kept in-frame beta chains. Duplicate CDR3 protein sequences are folded into a single record with the most common DNA and genes. The sample table holds about 90,000 distinct CDR3 sequences, of which approximately 14% were seen once. The ten largest clones take up roughly 7.2% of the sample. Sequenced: whole blood. The origin of the receptors is an adult who was a healthcare worker with PCR-confirmed SARS-CoV-2 infection or an uninfected control (not recorded which).

V and J are TRBV7-2 and TRBJ1-1; D possibly corresponds to TRBD1 (5 bases). CDR3 length: 14 residues. V lost 5 bases and J 3 bases, leaving 13 bases between the germline ends. Germline-derived CDR1 and CDR2 are SGHTA and FQGNSA. The CDR3 DNA is TGTGCCAGCAGCCTCCCCTGGGACGACACTGAAGCTTTCTTT. As protein: CASSLPWDDTEAFF. The full variable domain, in which reference TRBV7-2 and TRBJ1-1 provide the parts outside the CDR3, is GAGVSQSPSNKVTEKGKDVELRCDPISGHTALYWYRQSLGQGLEFLIYFQGNSAPDKSGLPSDRFSAERTGGSVSTLTIQRTQQEDSAVYLCASSLPWDDTEAFFGQGTRLTVV.

This clonotype was counted only a few times. This chain connects TRBV10-1 to TRBJ2-1; D is perhaps TRBD1 (6 bases). Germline lookup yields CDR1 WNHNN and CDR2 SYGVQD (reference sequence). CDR3 length equals 13 residues. Trimming cost V 10 bases and J 3 bases, with 13 bases left between them. CDR3 protein: CATEQGYYNEQFF. The CDR3 nucleotides are TGCGCCACCGAACAGGGATACTACAATGAGCAGTTCTTC.

There are many counts of this clonotype. This chain joins TRBV30 and TRBJ2-7; a weak D match, TRBD2 (6 bases). Trimming left V 3 bases short and J 0 bases short, with 6 bases between. The CDR3 has 12 amino acids. Per germline, CDR1 GTSNPN and CDR2 SVGIG (reference sequence). The chain's CDR3 is CAWRRDSYEQYF. CDR3 coding DNA: TGTGCCTGGAGGCGGGACTCCTACGAGCAGTACTTC.

The sample holds a few counts of this clonotype. The chain carries TRBV18 and TRBJ1-6; maybe TRBD1 (5 bases). The ends were cut back, 3 bases at V and 3 bases at J, with 15 bases in the middle. From germline, CDR1 is KGHSH and CDR2 LQKENI. The CDR3 runs to 17 residues. The CDR3 DNA sequence: TGTGCCAGCTCACCCCGGGACGGAGCACACTATAATTCACCCCTCCACTTT. Translation: CASSPRDGAHYNSPLHF.

This chain connects TRBV12-3 or TRBV12-4 to TRBJ1-3; D is unresolved. CDR3 length: 13 residues. V was trimmed by 4 bases and J by 0 bases, leaving 4 bases between them. Here the CDR3 DNA reads TGTGCCAGCAGTTCAACCTCTGGAAACACCATATATTTT. Translation gives CASSSTSGNTIYF.

This chain joins TRBV10-3 and TRBJ1-2; possibly TRBD1 for D (5 bases). The V end was cut by 8 bases, the J end by 1 base, with 17 bases between. Germline V lookup: CDR1 ENHRY, CDR2 SYGVKD. The CDR3 covers 15 residues. Here the CDR3 reads CAIYRDGPVNYGYTF. The CDR3 DNA is TGTGCCATCTACCGGGACGGACCTGTTAACTATGGCTACACCTTC.

This clonotype was seen only a few times. The chain joins TRBV4-1 to TRBJ2-1; no firm D call. V was shortened by 2 bases and J by 8 bases, with 13 bases between the two germline ends. In germline, CDR1 is MGHRA, CDR2 YSYEKL. This CDR3 region has 14 residues. This chain's CDR3 is CASSQPRPGHEQFF. DNA for the CDR3: TGCGCCAGCAGCCAACCTAGACCCGGGCATGAGCAGTTCTTC.

This sequence joins TRBV7-2 and TRBJ2-4; 10 bases align to TRBD2. Per the germline V gene, CDR1 is SGHTA and CDR2 is FQGNSA. J was trimmed by 9 bases and V by 6 bases; bases with no gene match: 11. The CDR3 runs 15 residues. CDR3 DNA sequence: TGTGCCAGCAGTTCCGGGACTAGCGCCTCGGGCATTCAGTACTTC. It specifies CASSSGTSASGIQYF.

Turning to this clonotype: The junction shows a germline mismatch at one end, possibly a read error. V is TRBV19 and J is TRBJ2-1, with 8 bases matching TRBD2. CDR1 LNHDA and CDR2 SQIVND come from the germline V gene (reference sequence). The CDR3 is made up of 13 amino acids. The CDR3 reads CASSITWTSPSLF. CDR3 sequence (DNA): TGTGCCAGTAGTATAACTTGGACTAGCCCCTCGCTCTTC.

In its sample, this clonotype was seen a few times. This chain uses TRBV11-2 with TRBJ2-3; 11 nucleotides line up with TRBD2. The V gene end was trimmed by 4 bases and the J gene end by 4 bases; junction bases not matched to a gene: 13. The germline gives CDR1 SGHAT, CDR2 FQNNGV. There are 18 residues in the CDR3. In DNA form, the CDR3 reads TGTGCCAGCAGCTCCCCAGCTAGCGGGAGGATCGACGCAGATACGCAGTATTTT. Its protein product is CASSSPASGRIDADTQYF.

This clonotype was seen many times. The rearrangement links TRBV3-1 to TRBJ2-5; D gene uncertain. The V end was cut by 1 base, the J end by 2 bases, with 11 bases between. This CDR3 has 15 residues. Germline V CDR1 and CDR2: LGHDT, YNNKEL (reference sequence). DNA for the CDR3: TGTGCCAGCAGCCAAGCCCGACTCTCACAAGAGACCCAGTACTTC. Translation gives CASSQARLSQETQYF.

This clonotype showed up just a few times. The chain carries TRBV24-1 and TRBJ2-1, with 8 bases aligning to TRBD1. The ends lost 3 bases at V and 8 bases at J; junction bases unmatched: 11. This CDR3 is built from 16 residues. Per the germline V gene, CDR1 is KGHDR and CDR2 is SFDVKD. The CDR3, as DNA: TGTGCCACCAGTGATCCCTCCGACAGGGGTACGGATGAGCAGTTCTTC. As protein: CATSDPSDRGTDEQFF.

This chain uses TRBV29-1 with TRBJ1-1; possibly TRBD1 for D (5 bases). The CDR3 sequence is 13 residues long. Germline assignment: CDR1 SQVTM and CDR2 ANQGSEA. Trimming took off 8 bases at V and 0 bases at J, with 13 bases between the two ends. CDR3 amino acids: CSSGTLMNTEAFF. CDR3 sequence (DNA): TGCAGCTCTGGGACCCTCATGAACACTGAAGCTTTCTTT.

This clonotype was detected a few times. The chain links TRBV5-1 to TRBJ1-3; TRBD1 agrees at 8 bases. Germline V gene sequence: CDR1 SGHRS, CDR2 YFSETQ. Trimming cost V 4 bases and J 0 bases; bases outside gene matches: 6. The CDR3 has 16 residues. The CDR3 loop is CASSIGDRYSGNTIYF. The CDR3, as DNA: TGCGCCAGCAGCATCGGGGACAGGTACTCTGGAAACACCATATATTTT. Combining the CDR3 with reference TRBV5-1 and TRBJ1-3 gives the whole variable domain KAGVTQTPRYLIKTRGQQVTLSCSPISGHRSVSWYQQTPGQGLQFLFEYFSETQRNKGNFPGRFSGRQFSNSRSEMNVSTLELGDSALYLCASSIGDRYSGNTIYFGEGSWLTVV.

The V call is TRBV12-3 or TRBV12-4, the J call TRBJ2-1; TRBD2 agrees at 10 bases. This CDR3 is built from 16 residues. V lost 2 bases and J lost 7; bases outside the gene matches: 8. The CDR3 region has the DNA TGTGCCAGCAGTTTATGGAGCCTAGCGGGAGATAATGAGCAGTTCTTC. Its protein product is CASSLWSLAGDNEQFF.

This clonotype was recorded many times. The rearrangement uses TRBV12-3 or TRBV12-4 and TRBJ1-5; D not resolved. V lost 7 bases to trimming and J lost 6 bases, with 16 bases between them. CDR3 length: 14 amino acids. The CDR3 region is CASIENMGGQPQHF. DNA of the CDR3: TGTGCCAGCATCGAAAATATGGGTGGTCAGCCCCAGCATTTT.

The V and J genes are TRBV20-1 and TRBJ1-1; D is undetermined. The CDR3 covers 12 residues. Germline CDR1 reads DFQATT; CDR2 reads SNEGSKA (reference sequence). Trimming removed 7 bases at V and 11 bases at J, with 20 bases between. The CDR3 loop is CSVPSSPARAFF. DNA of the CDR3: TGCAGTGTACCTTCTTCCCCTGCGAGGGCTTTCTTT.

The V gene is TRBV4-1, the J gene TRBJ2-1, with D uncertain. The CDR3 length is 11 residues. V was shortened by 2 bases and J by 9 bases, with 5 bases between the two germline ends. The germline V gene has CDR1 MGHRA and CDR2 YSYEKL. As DNA, the CDR3 is TGCGCCAGCAGCCAAACGAGTGAGCAGTTCTTC. It specifies CASSQTSEQFF.

This clonotype has ten or more counts. The chain carries TRBV3-1 and TRBJ2-1; TRBD2 is a possible D gene (6 bases). The CDR3 sequence is 16 residues long. Trimming cost V 3 bases and J 4 bases, with 16 bases left between them. CDR1 and CDR2 from the germline V gene are LGHDT and YNNKEL (reference sequence). CDR3 loop: CASSHRGGAQYNEQFF. The CDR3 coding sequence is TGTGCCAGCAGCCACCGCGGAGGGGCTCAATACAATGAGCAGTTCTTC.

The chain uses TRBV27 and TRBJ2-1; 7 nucleotides line up with TRBD2. This CDR3 region has 13 residues. CDR1 MNHEY and CDR2 SMNVEV come from the germline V gene (reference sequence). Trimming cost V 4 bases and J 7 bases; bases outside gene matches: 4. CDR3: CASSYGRINEQFF. The CDR3 region has the DNA TGTGCCAGCAGTTACGGGAGGATTAATGAGCAGTTCTTC.

This chain joins TRBV29-1 and TRBJ1-1, with a weak D call TRBD1 (6 bases). CDR3 length: 12 residues. The V gene's germline CDR1 is SQVTM and CDR2 ANQGSEA. V was pared by 7 bases and J by 6 bases, with 15 bases between. The CDR3 bases are TGCAGCGGGGGGGAACAGGGATCTGAAGCTTTCTTT. Amino acid sequence: CSGGEQGSEAFF.

This clonotype was detected many times. The chain joins TRBV3-1 to TRBJ1-1, with D maybe TRBD1 (6 bases). The CDR3 contains 16 residues. Germline-derived CDR1 and CDR2 are LGHDT and YNNKEL (reference sequence). Trimming shortened V by 0 bases and J by 0 bases, and 11 bases separated the two germline ends. CDR3 sequence (DNA): TGTGCCAGCAGCCAAGACCCTGGGACATTGAACACTGAAGCTTTCTTT. Translating it yields CASSQDPGTLNTEAFF.

This chain connects TRBV9 to TRBJ2-1, with TRBD2 identical over 8 bases. The CDR3 extends over 19 amino acids. CDR1 is SGDLS and CDR2 is YYNGEE in the germline V gene. V gave up 0 bases and J gave up 4 bases; unmatched junction bases: 15. This CDR3 is CASSVGDGRAPRGYNEQFF. In DNA form, the CDR3 reads TGTGCCAGCAGCGTAGGTGACGGGAGGGCCCCTCGGGGGTACAATGAGCAGTTCTTC.

The chain has TRBV11-2 and TRBJ2-1, with 7 nucleotides matching TRBD2. Unmatched junction bases numbered 8, after V lost 4 bases and J lost 8 bases. In germline, CDR1 is SGHAT, CDR2 FQNNGV. This CDR3 comprises 14 residues. CDR3 in amino acids: CASSSGGSLHEQFF. Written as DNA, the CDR3 is TGTGCCAGCAGCTCTGGCGGGAGTTTACATGAGCAGTTCTTC.

This rearrangement joins TRBV14 to TRBJ2-1; 7 bases fit TRBD2. The CDR3 loop spans 13 amino acids. With V trimmed by 3 bases and J by 7 bases, 3 bases remained unmatched. CDR1 SGHDN and CDR2 FVKESK come from the germline V gene. The CDR3 DNA sequence: TGTGCCAGCAGCCATCGAGCGGGAAATGAGCAGTTCTTC. Encoded protein: CASSHRAGNEQFF. The variable domain in full, with the rest retrieved from reference TRBV14 and TRBJ2-1, is EAGVTQFPSHSVIEKGQTVTLRCDPISGHDNLYWYRRVMGKEIKFLLHFVKESKQDESGMPNNRFLAERTGGTYSTLKVQPAELEDSGVYFCASSHRAGNEQFFGPGTRLTVL.

The sample holds a few counts of this clonotype. This sequence joins TRBV7-2 and TRBJ1-3; D is undetermined. Germline CDR1 reads SGHTA; CDR2 reads FQGNSA. The CDR3 is 14 amino acids. The V gene lost 1 base and the J gene lost 3 bases, with 7 bases spanning the gap. The CDR3 sequence: CASSLDNFGNTIYF. In DNA form, the CDR3 reads TGTGCCAGCAGCTTAGATAATTTTGGAAACACCATATATTTT.